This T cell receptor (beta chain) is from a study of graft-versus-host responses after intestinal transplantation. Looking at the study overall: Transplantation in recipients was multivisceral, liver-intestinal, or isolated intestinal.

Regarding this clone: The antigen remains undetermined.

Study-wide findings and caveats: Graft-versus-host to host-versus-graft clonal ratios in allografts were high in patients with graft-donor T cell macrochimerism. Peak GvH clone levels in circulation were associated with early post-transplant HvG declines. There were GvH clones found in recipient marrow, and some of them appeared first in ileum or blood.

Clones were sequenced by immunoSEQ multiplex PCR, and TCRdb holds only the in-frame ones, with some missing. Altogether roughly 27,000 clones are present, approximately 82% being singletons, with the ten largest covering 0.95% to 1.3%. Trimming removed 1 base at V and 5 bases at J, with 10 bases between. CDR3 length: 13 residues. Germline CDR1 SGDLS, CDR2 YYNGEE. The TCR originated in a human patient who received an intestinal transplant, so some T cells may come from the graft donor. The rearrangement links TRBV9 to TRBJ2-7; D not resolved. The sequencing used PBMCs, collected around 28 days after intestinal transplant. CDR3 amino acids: CASSVQAGNEQYF. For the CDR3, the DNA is TGTGCCAGCAGCGTACAAGCAGGCAACGAGCAGTACTTC.